Shown below are 32 T cell receptor beta chains from a single sample sequenced in a study of technical replicates of blood from a handful of donors. The assay was immunoSEQ multiplex PCR, and TCRdb's table has in-frame clones only and misses some. The sample has some 77,000 clones, roughly 90% seen once. Source material: T cells isolated from PBMCs. These receptors were taken from a human donor in good health.

V is TRBV5-4 and J is TRBJ2-3; 8 bases line up with TRBD2. V was pared by 0 bases and J by 0 bases, with 6 bases of the junction left unmatched. The CDR3 has 17 residues. Germline V gene lookup returns CDR1 SGHNT and CDR2 YYREEE (reference sequence). CDR3 residues: CASSLEVAGSSTDTQYF. CDR3 coding DNA: TGTGCCAGCAGCTTGGAGGTAGCGGGAAGTAGCACAGATACGCAGTATTTT. Based on the CDR3 plus reference TRBV5-4 and TRBJ2-3, the full variable domain is ETGVTQSPTHLIKTRGQQVTLRCSSQSGHNTVSWYQQALGQGPQFIFQYYREEENGRGNFPPRFSGLQFPNYSSELNVNALELDDSALYLCASSLEVAGSSTDTQYFGPGTRLTVL.

The chain uses TRBV28 and TRBJ1-5; D is perhaps TRBD1 (5 bases). This CDR3 has 12 amino acids. Trimming pared 10 bases from V and 9 bases from J, leaving 16 bases between. Germline V gives CDR1 MDHEN, CDR2 SYDVKM. The CDR3 DNA follows: TGTGCCACCGCTGACAGCTTAGGGCCCCAGCATTTT. As protein: CATADSLGPQHF.

This clone was observed a handful of times. The chain links TRBV19 to TRBJ1-2, with D possibly TRBD1 on 6 matching bases. CDR1 is LNHDA, CDR2 SQIVND, per germline (reference sequence). V lost 5 bases to trimming and J lost 4 bases, with 8 bases between them. The CDR3 spans 12 residues. The CDR3 sequence is CASSGGLYGYTF. Here the CDR3 DNA reads TGTGCCAGTAGTGGGGGCCTCTATGGCTACACCTTC.

The V call is TRBV27, the J call TRBJ2-7, with 9 bases matching TRBD2. V dropped 6 bases and J dropped 4; count of bases not matched to a gene: 10. Germline V gives CDR1 MNHEY, CDR2 SMNVEV (reference sequence). The CDR3 consists of 15 residues. The DNA for the CDR3 is TGTGCCAGCAGCTTCAGGCGGGAGGGCCGTTACGAGCAGTACTTC. Protein product: CASSFRREGRYEQYF.

This chain uses TRBV18 with TRBJ2-7; perhaps TRBD1 as D (5 bases). The germline V gene encodes CDR1 KGHSH and CDR2 LQKENI. The CDR3 loop spans 11 amino acids. The V end was cut by 2 bases, the J end by 6 bases, with 5 bases between. For the CDR3, the DNA is TGTGCCAGCTCACCAGGGGCCGAGCAGTACTTC. This translates into CASSPGAEQYF. Based on the CDR3 plus reference TRBV18 and TRBJ2-7, the full variable domain is NAGVMQNPRHLVRRRGQEARLRCSPMKGHSHVYWYRQLPEEGLKFMVYLQKENIIDESGMPKERFSAEFPKEGPSILRIQQVVRGDSAAYFCASSPGAEQYFGPGTRLTVT.

This chain uses TRBV11-2 with TRBJ2-1; D gene uncertain. Germline CDR1 is SGHAT and CDR2 is FQNNGV. Trimming took 4 bases from V and 0 from J, leaving 7 bases between them. The CDR3 consists of 14 residues. The CDR3 loop is CASSSISSYNEQFF. The CDR3, as DNA: TGTGCCAGCAGCTCAATTAGCTCCTACAATGAGCAGTTCTTC.

The chain recombines TRBV18 with TRBJ1-3; 10 nucleotides align to TRBD1. This CDR3 region has 15 residues. Germline loops: CDR1 KGHSH, CDR2 LQKENI. V was pared by 3 bases and J by 8 bases, with 7 bases of the junction left unmatched. CDR3 sequence (DNA): TGTGCCAGCTCACCCCAAGGGACAGGGGTACACACCATATATTTT. It is translated as CASSPQGTGVHTIYF.

The chain is built from TRBV9 and TRBJ1-1; TRBD1 aligns across 8 bases. The CDR3 loop spans 15 amino acids. Trimming cost V 1 base and J 1 base; bases outside gene matches: 3. Germline V gene lookup returns CDR1 SGDLS and CDR2 YYNGEE. The CDR3 DNA is TGTGCCAGCAGCGTATCCGGGACAGGGAACACTGAAGCTTTCTTT. Amino acid sequence: CASSVSGTGNTEAFF.

The V call is TRBV7-2, the J call TRBJ2-7; a weak D match, TRBD2 (6 bases). The CDR3 totals 17 residues. V gave up 4 bases and J gave up 7 bases, with 26 bases separating them. The germline gives CDR1 SGHTA, CDR2 FQGNSA. DNA of the CDR3: TGTGCCAGCAGCTCCACCGCGGTGGCTAGTAGCCGGGGGGAGCAGTACTTC. As protein: CASSSTAVASSRGEQYF.

The chain joins TRBV30 to TRBJ2-7, with 9 nucleotides matching TRBD2. The CDR3 loop spans 16 amino acids. CDR1 is GTSNPN, CDR2 SVGIG, per germline (reference sequence). Unmatched junction bases numbered 14, after V lost 3 bases and J lost 5 bases. CDR3 sequence (DNA): TGTGCCTGGAGGGTGTCGAGGGCTAGCGGGACCAACGAGCAGTACTTC. It translates to CAWRVSRASGTNEQYF.

This rearrangement joins TRBV18 to TRBJ1-5, with 7 positions matching TRBD1. CDR3 length: 16 amino acids. V was clipped by 3 bases and J by 0 bases; unmatched bases: 5. Germline assignment: CDR1 KGHSH and CDR2 LQKENI. This CDR3 is CASSPTDRYSNQPQHF. In DNA form, the CDR3 reads TGTGCCAGCTCACCGACGGACAGGTATAGCAATCAGCCCCAGCATTTT.

The CDR3 reads CASSSNRDRGSSGANVLTF. DNA for the CDR3: TGTGCCAGCAGTTCCAACCGGGACAGGGGAAGCTCTGGGGCCAACGTCCTGACTTTC. J is TRBJ2-6 and V is TRBV27, with TRBD1 identical over 10 bases. Germline V gene lookup returns CDR1 MNHEY and CDR2 SMNVEV (reference sequence). V lost 4 bases to trimming and J lost 0 bases; unmatched junction nucleotides: 9. The CDR3 is 19 residues long. The complete variable domain, with remaining parts taken from reference TRBV27 and TRBJ2-6, reads EAQVTQNPRYLITVTGKKLTVTCSQNMNHEYMSWYRQDPGLGLRQIYYSMNVEVTDKGDVPEGYKVSRKEKRNFPLILESPSPNQTSLYFCASSSNRDRGSSGANVLTFGAGSRLTVL.

The chain joins TRBV19 to TRBJ1-2; D is unresolved. The CDR3 loop spans 12 amino acids. Germline V gene data show CDR1 as LNHDA and CDR2 as SQIVND (reference sequence). V was clipped by 3 bases and J by 5 bases, with 7 bases between them. CDR3 sequence: CASSIWEYGYTF. CDR3 DNA sequence: TGTGCCAGTAGTATCTGGGAGTATGGCTACACCTTC.

This chain connects TRBV9 to TRBJ2-5; TRBD1 is a possible D gene (6 bases). Trimming pared 1 base from V and 0 bases from J, leaving 10 bases between. Germline lookup yields CDR1 SGDLS and CDR2 YYNGEE. The CDR3 sequence is 15 residues long. The CDR3 sequence is CASSVFRGYQETQYF. DNA of the CDR3: TGTGCCAGCAGCGTATTTAGGGGGTACCAAGAGACCCAGTACTTC.

The chain joins TRBV19 to TRBJ1-5, with no clear D. Per the germline V gene, CDR1 is LNHDA and CDR2 is SQIVND (reference sequence). Deletions cut 6 bases from V and 6 bases from J, with 15 bases between. This CDR3 has 14 residues. As DNA, the CDR3 is TGTGCCAGTAGCCGCCCGGGAGAGGGTCAGCCCCAGCATTTT. Residues: CASSRPGEGQPQHF. Combining the CDR3 with reference TRBV19 and TRBJ1-5 gives the whole variable domain DGGITQSPKYLFRKEGQNVTLSCEQNLNHDAMYWYRQDPGQGLRLIYYSQIVNDFQKGDIAEGYSVSREKKESFPLTVTSAQKNPTAFYLCASSRPGEGQPQHFGDGTRLSIL.

The CDR3: CASSLAHGGNQPQHF. In DNA, the CDR3 is TGTGCCAGCAGCTTAGCGCATGGAGGCAATCAGCCCCAGCATTTT. The chain combines TRBV7-9 with TRBJ1-5; D not certain. V was clipped by 0 bases and J by 2 bases, with 8 bases between them. This CDR3 is built from 15 residues. Germline V gene sequence: CDR1 SEHNR, CDR2 FQNEAQ (reference sequence).

J is TRBJ2-3 and V is TRBV7-3, with 9 bases matching TRBD2. In germline, CDR1 is SGHTA, CDR2 FQGTGA. This CDR3 is 14 amino acids long. After removal of 2 bases from V and 3 bases from J, the junction contained 0 bases not matched to a gene. DNA of the CDR3: TGTGCCAGCAGCTTACTAGCGGGAACAGATACGCAGTATTTT. This sequence encodes CASSLLAGTDTQYF.

This rearrangement joins TRBV18 to TRBJ1-1; 7 bases map to TRBD1. The CDR3 totals 17 residues. The junction had 12 bases not matched to a gene; V was cut back by 3 bases and J by 2 bases. Germline V lookup: CDR1 KGHSH, CDR2 LQKENI. CDR3 loop: CASSPLQGDRINTEAFF. CDR3 DNA: TGTGCCAGCTCACCCCTTCAGGGGGATCGGATTAACACTGAAGCTTTCTTT.

The rearrangement joins TRBV5-8 to TRBJ1-5; D is uncertain. The germline V gene encodes CDR1 SGHTS and CDR2 YDEGEE. The CDR3 sequence is 16 residues long. With 3 bases removed from V and 0 bases from J, the gap between germline ends came to 13 bases. For the CDR3, the DNA is TGTGCCAGCAGCTCAGCAGGTTACAATAGCAATCAGCCCCAGCATTTT. Encoded protein: CASSSAGYNSNQPQHF.

This CDR3 reads CASSQQSNQPQHF. The CDR3 DNA reads as TGTGCCAGCAGCCAACAATCTAACCAGCCCCAGCATTTT. V is TRBV14 and J is TRBJ1-5, with unresolved D. Germline values: CDR1 SGHDN, CDR2 FVKESK. This CDR3 comprises 13 residues. V lost 2 bases to trimming and J lost 7 bases, with 9 bases between them.

J is TRBJ1-1 and V is TRBV29-1; D remains unclear. Deletions cut 7 bases from V and 1 base from J, with 13 bases between. CDR1 SQVTM and CDR2 ANQGSEA come from the germline V gene. This CDR3 has 13 amino acids. The CDR3 bases are TGCAGCGCCCAGCAGGCAGCGAACACTGAAGCTTTCTTT. It specifies CSAQQAANTEAFF. The variable domain in full, completed from reference TRBV29-1 and TRBJ1-1, reads SAVISQKPSRDICQRGTSLTIQCQVDSQVTMMFWYRQQPGQSLTLIATANQGSEATYESGFVIDKFPISRPNLTFSTLTVSNMSPEDSSIYLCSAQQAANTEAFFGQGTRLTVV.

This clone appeared a single time. The chain joins TRBV19 to TRBJ1-1; D is uncertain. The germline V and J ends were trimmed by 1 base and 0 bases, with 9 bases remaining between them. The CDR3 spans 15 residues. Per the germline V gene, CDR1 is LNHDA and CDR2 is SQIVND (reference sequence). CDR3 region: CASSIGGPVNTEAFF. The DNA for the CDR3 is TGTGCCAGTAGTATAGGCGGGCCGGTGAACACTGAAGCTTTCTTT.

The V gene is TRBV5-6, the J gene TRBJ1-2; D ambiguous. With 2 bases removed from V and 8 bases from J, the gap between germline ends came to 16 bases. The CDR3 is 14 residues long. Germline lookup yields CDR1 SGHDT and CDR2 YYEEEE. CDR3 coding DNA: TGTGCCAGCAGCTTAGTAGTTGGGCCGGGAGGCTACACCTTC. Translated: CASSLVVGPGGYTF.

This clone was found a few times. This chain uses TRBV10-3 with TRBJ1-1, with a possible D match to TRBD1 (6 bases). CDR1 and CDR2 from the germline V gene are ENHRY and SYGVKD. The CDR3 is 13 amino acids. Trimming left V 8 bases short and J 1 base short, with 11 bases between. The CDR3 DNA sequence: TGTGCCATCCAAACAGGGAAGAACACTGAAGCTTTCTTT. Translating it yields CAIQTGKNTEAFF.

CDR3 in DNA: TGCGCCAGCAGCCAAGGTCAAGCGGGCCCCTACTACAATGAGCAGTTCTTC. Amino acids: CASSQGQAGPYYNEQFF. The chain links TRBV4-1 to TRBJ2-1; the D gene is possibly TRBD2 (6 bases). The CDR3 has 17 amino acids. Germline loops: CDR1 MGHRA, CDR2 YSYEKL. The ends were cut back, 1 base at V and 3 bases at J, with 16 bases in the middle.

This clone has more than one count but fewer than ten. This sequence joins TRBV10-3 and TRBJ1-1, with a weak D call TRBD1 (6 bases). Germline lookup yields CDR1 ENHRY and CDR2 SYGVKD. This CDR3 is built from 13 residues. The V and J ends lost 9 bases and 6 bases respectively, with 17 bases between them. In nucleotides, the CDR3 is TGTGCCATAAGGGGGGGATTACCTCCTGAAGCTTTCTTT. Its translation is CAIRGGLPPEAFF.

The chain combines TRBV13 with TRBJ2-7; TRBD2 agrees at 13 bases. This CDR3 region has 15 residues. V lost 5 bases to trimming and J lost 3 bases; unmatched junction nucleotides: 4. The V gene's germline CDR1 is PRHDT and CDR2 FYEKMQ (reference sequence). Here the CDR3 reads CASSPGLAGLYEQYF. For the CDR3, the DNA is TGTGCCAGCAGCCCGGGACTAGCGGGGCTCTACGAGCAGTACTTC.

The chain uses TRBV5-1 and TRBJ2-7; the D is unclear. The CDR3 length is 13 residues. CDR1 and CDR2 (germline): SGHRS, YFSETQ. V lost 5 bases, J lost 3 bases, and 12 bases lay in between. The CDR3 reads CASSRVVSYEQYF. CDR3 nucleotides: TGCGCCAGCAGTCGGGTTGTAAGCTACGAGCAGTACTTC.

The chain has TRBV6-1 and TRBJ1-5; 11 bases fit TRBD1. After removal of 4 bases from V and 0 bases from J, the junction contained 8 bases not matched to a gene. Germline V CDR1 and CDR2: MNHNS, SASEGT. The CDR3 totals 18 residues. The CDR3 protein is CASSGTGGEQYSNQPQHF. CDR3 DNA: TGTGCCAGCAGTGGGACAGGGGGCGAACAGTATAGCAATCAGCCCCAGCATTTT.

J is TRBJ2-7 and V is TRBV18; no firm D call. Trimming took 3 bases from V and 6 from J, leaving 15 bases between them. Germline CDR1 KGHSH, CDR2 LQKENI. This CDR3 has 14 residues. The CDR3 DNA sequence: TGTGCCAGCTCACCTATCGACTTTTCTCTCGAGCAGTACTTC. Translated: CASSPIDFSLEQYF.

This clone appeared a single time. CDR3 coding DNA: TGTGCCTCGGGGGACAATGAGCAGTTCTTC. Amino acids: CASGDNEQFF. The rearrangement links TRBV30 to TRBJ2-1; D is possibly TRBD2 (6 bases). Germline V gene sequence: CDR1 GTSNPN, CDR2 SVGIG (reference sequence). The length of the CDR3 is 10 residues. V dropped 7 bases and J dropped 5 bases, with 6 bases sitting between them.

The CDR3 protein is CAISEIVGPYEQYF. The CDR3, as DNA: TGTGCCATCAGTGAGATCGTGGGCCCCTACGAGCAGTACTTC. The chain is built from TRBV10-3 and TRBJ2-7; D is ambiguous. Germline values: CDR1 ENHRY, CDR2 SYGVKD. Deletions cut 2 bases from V and 2 bases from J, with 10 bases between. This CDR3 comprises 14 residues.